This TCR beta chain derives from a study of blood T cell repertoires in COVID-19. Overall study: Both acute and convalescent COVID-19 samples were obtained from the United States, Italy and Spain. Sample material is recorded as cDNA or gDNA derived from T cells, B-cell-depleted T cells, or PBMCs.

Original analysis: Nucleated cell counts were estimated from reference gene primer amplification. Libraries were prepared by immunoSEQ multiplex PCR; TCRdb keeps only in-frame clonotypes and omits some of them. V and J calls and clone size are copied from that table; D and trimming were computed from the DNA. This table holds 25,000 to 35,000 clones, roughly 86% found once. Trimming removed 6 bases at V and 1 base at J, with 9 bases between. This CDR3 comprises 14 residues. Germline CDR1 reads WNHNN; CDR2 reads SYGVQD (reference sequence). Sequencing input: peripheral blood. The receptor was derived from a human donor in a cohort sampled during active COVID-19. The donor label of this sample is uncertain. This rearrangement joins TRBV10-1 to TRBJ2-2; D might be TRBD1 (5 bases). The DNA for the CDR3 is TGCGCCAGCAGACGACAGAGGAACACCGGGGAGCTGTTTTTT. It yields the protein CASRRQRNTGELFF.